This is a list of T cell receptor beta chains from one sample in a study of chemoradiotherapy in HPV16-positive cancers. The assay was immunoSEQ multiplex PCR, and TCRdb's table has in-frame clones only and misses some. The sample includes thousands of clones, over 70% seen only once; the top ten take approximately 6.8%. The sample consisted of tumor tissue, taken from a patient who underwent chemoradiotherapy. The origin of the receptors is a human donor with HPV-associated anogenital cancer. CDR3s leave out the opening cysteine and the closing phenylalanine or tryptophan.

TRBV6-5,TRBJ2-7,ATQASAGGSYEQY
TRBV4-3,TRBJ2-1,ASSQGLARNEQF
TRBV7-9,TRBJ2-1,ASSLGALNEQF
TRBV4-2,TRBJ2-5,ASSQEGDRPQETQY
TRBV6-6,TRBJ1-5,ASSYGQVWSNQPQH
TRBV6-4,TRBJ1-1,ASSVEVWKSEAF
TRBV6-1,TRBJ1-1,ASSIGTGLTAF
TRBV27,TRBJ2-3,ASRATGTGLRDTQY
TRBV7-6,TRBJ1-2,ASSLGDSSGYYGYT
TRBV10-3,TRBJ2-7,AISGGYEQY
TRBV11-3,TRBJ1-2,ASSLDGGRGPYGYT
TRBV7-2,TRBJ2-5,ASSLAGGPGETQY
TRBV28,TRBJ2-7,ASTPGTSVPRVN
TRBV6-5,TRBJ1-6,ASSAQGESSPLH
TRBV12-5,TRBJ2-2,ASTDRPGELF
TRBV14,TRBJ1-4,ASSLKGGSGEKLF
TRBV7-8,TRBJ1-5,ASKQTGFNQPQH
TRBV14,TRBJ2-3,ASSQDLRAVSTDTQY
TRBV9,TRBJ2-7,ASSRGGDYNYEQY
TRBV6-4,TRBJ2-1,ASSIGLAGNNEQF
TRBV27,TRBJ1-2,ASSLSGGWNGYT
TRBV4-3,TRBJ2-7,ASSQGLAGDEQY
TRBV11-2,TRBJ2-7,ASSLQGSYEQY
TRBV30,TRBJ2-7,AWSVTGQAGVQY
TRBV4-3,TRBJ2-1,ASSQVTSGDYNEQF
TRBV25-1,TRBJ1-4,ASSLEGARVEKLF
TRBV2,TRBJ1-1,ASRRITTGNRNMNTEAF
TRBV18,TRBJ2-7,ASSPGTDYEQY
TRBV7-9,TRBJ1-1,ASSLVSQGNKAF
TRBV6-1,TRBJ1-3,ASSSDADSGNTIY
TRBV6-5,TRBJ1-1,ASSYTTGEDTEAF
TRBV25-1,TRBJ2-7,ASSVGTYEQY
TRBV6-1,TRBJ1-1,ASSARGLGNTEAF
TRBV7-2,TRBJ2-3,ASSLTRGRDTQY
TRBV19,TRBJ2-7,ASSIQGTGSYEQY
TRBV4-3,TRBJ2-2,ASSQDRKGYRELF
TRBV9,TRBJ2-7,ASSAAGTSGFEQY
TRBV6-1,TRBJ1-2,ASTVDRRYGYT
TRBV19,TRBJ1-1,ASSSGTGGVNTEAF
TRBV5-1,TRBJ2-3,ASSPGLAGLRVTDTQY
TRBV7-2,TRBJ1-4,ASSLGFGSTNEKLF
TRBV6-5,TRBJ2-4,ASSYSWTAKNIQY
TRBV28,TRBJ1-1,ATQPGTEAF
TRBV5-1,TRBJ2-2,ASSSTLAGGTGELF
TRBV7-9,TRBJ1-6,ASSLAVGTSSPLH
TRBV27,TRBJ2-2,ASSLSMVGSGGAGELF